One sample yielded the 4 T cell receptor beta chains listed below, sequenced in a study of T cell clones after liver transplantation. Assay: immunoSEQ multiplex PCR; the TCRdb copy retains only in-frame clones and omits some. Of roughly 100,000 clones in the sample, 84% are singletons; the top ten hold approximately 3%. Here the sequenced sample was CD4+ T cells from blood, taken around 44 months after liver transplant. The receptors were gathered from a human patient who received a liver transplant. Part of the T cell pool may stem from the graft donor.

Details on this clone: At one of its ends the junction is not consistent with the germline gene, which may arise from a read error. This chain joins TRBV7-6 and TRBJ2-2; D unresolved. The CDR3 totals 15 residues. Germline V gene sequence: CDR1 SGHVS, CDR2 FNYEAQ. CDR3 region: CASSLEYWSTRELFF. The CDR3 region has the DNA TGTGCCAGCAGCTTAGAGTACTGGAGCACCAGGGAGCTGTTTTTT.

The rearrangement links TRBV7-2 to TRBJ1-2, with a weak D call TRBD1 (5 bases). Looked up from germline, CDR1 is SGHTA and CDR2 is FQGNSA. There are 15 residues in the CDR3. Trimming took 4 bases from V and 4 from J, leaving 16 bases between them. CDR3 amino acids: CASSSTSTGGYGYTF. CDR3 sequence (DNA): TGTGCCAGCAGCTCAACTAGCACGGGGGGCTATGGCTACACCTTC.

The chain combines TRBV7-9 with TRBJ2-3; 9 bases agree with TRBD2. The CDR3 extends over 17 amino acids. V was clipped by 1 base and J by 3 bases; unmatched bases: 8. Looked up from germline, CDR1 is SEHNR and CDR2 is FQNEAQ (reference sequence). This chain's CDR3 is CASSLGLAGVITDTQYF. The CDR3 coding sequence is TGTGCCAGCAGCTTAGGATTAGCGGGAGTCATTACAGATACGCAGTATTTT.

The chain links TRBV27 to TRBJ1-3; D gene unclear. The CDR3 spans 15 residues. V was trimmed by 6 bases and J by 0 bases, leaving 12 bases between them. Germline V gives CDR1 MNHEY, CDR2 SMNVEV (reference sequence). The CDR3 region is CASRSLGSSGNTIYF. The CDR3 nucleotides are TGTGCCAGCAGGTCACTGGGTAGCTCTGGAAACACCATATATTTT.